This TCR beta chain was obtained from a study of graft-versus-host responses after intestinal transplantation. Study overall: Recipients obtained multivisceral, liver-intestinal, or isolated intestinal transplants. Once they had received anti-thymocyte globulin induction, all recipients took tacrolimus and steroids for approximately 3 years.

Germline CDR1 is SGHRS and CDR2 is YFSETQ. The ends lost 3 bases at V and 5 bases at J; junction bases unmatched: 12. CDR3 length: 17 residues. Generated by immunoSEQ multiplex PCR, the TCRdb table keeps only in-frame clones and is missing some. The sample lists around 20,000 clones, approximately 80% occurring once. The sample in question was PBMCs, obtained 14 days after transplant. The chain combines TRBV5-1 with TRBJ2-2, with 8 bases lining up with TRBD2. The receptor was derived from a human patient who received an intestinal transplant, so some T cells may come from the graft donor. CDR3 DNA: TGCGCCAGCAGCTCATGGCCAGCGGGGGAGGGGACCGGGGAGCTGTTTTTT. Amino acid sequence: CASSSWPAGEGTGELFF.